This T cell receptor (beta chain) was identified during a study of T cells in Graves' hyperthyroidism and ophthalmopathy. Study-wide findings and caveats: Ophthalmopathy prediction by the model preceded onset by a median approximately 6.9 months. Expanded thyroid clonotypes (above 0.001) were mostly also found in blood.

The CDR3 has 15 amino acids. Per germline, CDR1 KGHSH and CDR2 LQKENI. The junction had 4 bases not matched to a gene; V was cut back by 0 bases and J by 7 bases. The source material, RNA transcripts, was used to amplify TCR beta CDR3 regions. Primed by the HTBI set, a first-round RT-PCR was run on the TCR CDR3. TCRdb used MiXCR to reprocess the multiplex PCR reads, holding one entry per CDR3 protein. The sample lists 550,000 to 650,000 distinct CDR3 sequences; about 15% were seen once. Of note for this clonotype: Antigen unknown.

Among the patients, aged 18 to 65, hyperthyroidism was newly diagnosed and had lasted under 2 months. Fresh peripheral blood, about 10 ml of it, supplied the PBMCs. The gene calls are TRBV18 and TRBJ1-3; 9 nucleotides agree with TRBD1. Material: blood. The clonotype comes from a woman between 35 and 50 years old with Graves' hyperthyroidism. The CDR3 sequence is CASSPPSQGANTIYF. In DNA form, the CDR3 reads TGTGCCAGCTCACCACCGTCACAGGGGGCCAACACCATATATTTT.